This passage covers 4 T cell receptor beta chains from one sample sequenced in a study of Ad26.COV2.S vaccination and SARS-CoV-2 variants. TCRdb keeps only in-frame clones here, not all; method: immunoSEQ multiplex PCR. The profile covers over 400,000 clones, with around 90% appearing a single time and under 4.5% taken by the ten largest. The treatment is: some 20 received Ad26.COV2.S at low or high dose, single or two shots; 5 received placebo; per-sample allocation not given. Samples came from day 63 after the first vaccine or placebo injection. This sample comprised peripheral blood, obtained in a trial of Ad26.COV2.S vaccine versus placebo. These receptors were obtained from a person aged 18-65 years who received the Ad26.COV2.S COVID-19 vaccine or a placebo.

The chain has TRBV7-2 and TRBJ1-3; weak D call: TRBD1 (5 bases). This CDR3 spans 13 amino acids. Germline V gene sequence: CDR1 SGHTA, CDR2 FQGNSA. The V end was cut by 7 bases, the J end by 3 bases, with 10 bases between. CDR3 amino acids: CASIEGFGNTIYF. CDR3 coding DNA: TGTGCCAGCATTGAGGGGTTTGGAAACACCATATATTTT. The full variable domain, rest sourced from reference TRBV7-2 and TRBJ1-3, is GAGVSQSPSNKVTEKGKDVELRCDPISGHTALYWYRQSLGQGLEFLIYFQGNSAPDKSGLPSDRFSAERTGGSVSTLTIQRTQQEDSAVYLCASIEGFGNTIYFGEGSWLTVV.

The chain has TRBV3-1 (or the pseudogene TRBV3-2) and TRBJ2-7; 14 bases map to TRBD2. CDR3 size: 21 residues. In germline, CDR1 is LGHDT, CDR2 YNNKEL (reference sequence). J was trimmed by 1 base and V by 4 bases; bases with no gene match: 18. The CDR3 sequence: CASSPRIRLTSGRAKSYEQYF. DNA of the CDR3: TGTGCCAGCAGCCCCCGTATTAGATTGACTAGCGGGAGGGCCAAGTCCTACGAGCAGTACTTC.

This rearrangement joins TRBV10-3 to TRBJ2-1, with 11 bases that match TRBD2. The germline V gene has CDR1 ENHRY and CDR2 SYGVKD. The junction had 0 bases not matched to a gene; V was cut back by 3 bases and J by 8 bases. The CDR3 extends over 13 amino acids. CDR3 DNA sequence: TGTGCCATCAGTGAACTAGCGGGGGATGAGCAGTTCTTC. Translated: CAISELAGDEQFF.

The chain carries TRBV4-3 and TRBJ2-5, with TRBD2 as a possible D gene (5 bases). Trimming cost V 2 bases and J 5 bases, with 30 bases left between them. Germline V gives CDR1 LGHNA, CDR2 YSLEER. The CDR3 has 20 residues. CDR3 residues: CASSQILSSWGFAPRETQYF. The CDR3 DNA follows: TGCGCCAGCAGCCAAATTCTGTCTAGCTGGGGTTTTGCGCCAAGGGAGACCCAGTACTTC.